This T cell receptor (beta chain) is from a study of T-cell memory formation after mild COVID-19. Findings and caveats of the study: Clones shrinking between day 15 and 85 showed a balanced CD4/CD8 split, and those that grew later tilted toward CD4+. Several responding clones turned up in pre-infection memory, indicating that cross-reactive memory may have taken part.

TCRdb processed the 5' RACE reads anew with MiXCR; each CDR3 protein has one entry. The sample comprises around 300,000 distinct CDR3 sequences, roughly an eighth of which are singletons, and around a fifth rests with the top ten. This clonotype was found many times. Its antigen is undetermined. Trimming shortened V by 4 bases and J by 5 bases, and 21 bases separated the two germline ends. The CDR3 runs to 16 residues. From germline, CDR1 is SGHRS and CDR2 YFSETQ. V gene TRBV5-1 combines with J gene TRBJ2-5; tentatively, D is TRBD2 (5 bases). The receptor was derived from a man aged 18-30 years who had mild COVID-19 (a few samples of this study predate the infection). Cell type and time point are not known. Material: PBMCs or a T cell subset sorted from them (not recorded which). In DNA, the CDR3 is TGCGCCAGCAGCGCAATGCTAGGTGGAGGTGAGGAGACCCAGTACTTC. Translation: CASSAMLGGGEETQYF. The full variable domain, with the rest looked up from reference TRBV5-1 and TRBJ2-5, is KAGVTQTPRYLIKTRGQQVTLSCSPISGHRSVSWYQQTPGQGLQFLFEYFSETQRNKGNFPGRFSGRQFSNSRSEMNVSTLELGDSALYLCASSAMLGGGEETQYFGPGTRLLVL.